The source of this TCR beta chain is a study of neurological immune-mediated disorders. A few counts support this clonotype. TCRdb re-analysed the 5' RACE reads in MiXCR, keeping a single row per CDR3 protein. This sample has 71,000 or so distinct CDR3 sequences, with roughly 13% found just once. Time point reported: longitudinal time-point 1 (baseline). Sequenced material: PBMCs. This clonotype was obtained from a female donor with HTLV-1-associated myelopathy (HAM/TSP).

In DNA form, the CDR3 reads TGTGCCAGCAGCTTAGGGACAGGGGTATTCTCTGGGGCCAACGTCCTGACTTTC. Residues: CASSLGTGVFSGANVLTF. The chain joins TRBV7-6 to TRBJ2-6; 9 bases fit TRBD1. CDR1 SGHVS and CDR2 FNYEAQ come from the germline V gene. This CDR3 is 18 amino acids long. The J segment lost 0 bases and the V segment lost 1 base, leaving 4 bases of the junction unmatched.